This TCR beta chain was identified during a study of cytomegalovirus exposure and HLA in healthy donors. Turning to the study itself: A prior analysis found more than 90 million unique TCR beta sequences from some 190 million T cells. Study findings and constraints: In a later analysis, across HLA loci, associated TCR counts were highest for DRB1, lowest for HLA-C. Later analysis suggested most CMV-associated TCR beta chains were HLA-restricted.

CDR3 length: 13 residues. Trimming took off 5 bases at V and 4 bases at J, with 10 bases between the two ends. Germline values: CDR1 SEHNR, CDR2 FQNEAQ (reference sequence). A word on this clone: Antigen: not known.

PCR was performed using 60 Vbeta and 13 Jbeta primers. Using immunoSEQ multiplex PCR, the repertoire was profiled, and TCRdb retains in-frame clones only, with some absent. This table holds some 140,000 clones, about 79% found once. The sequenced material came from PBMCs. The V and J genes are TRBV7-9 and TRBJ2-3; the D is unclear. The source of this sequence is a female donor in good health and CMV-seropositive. In nucleotides, the CDR3 is TGTGCCAGCAGCCCGAAGACTGCAGATACGCAGTATTTT. Its translation: CASSPKTADTQYF. Based on the CDR3 plus reference TRBV7-9 and TRBJ2-3, the full variable domain is DTGVSQNPRHKITKRGQNVTFRCDPISEHNRLYWYRQTLGQGPEFLTYFQNEAQLEKSRLLSDRFSAERPKGSFSTLEIQRTEQGDSAMYLCASSPKTADTQYFGPGTRLTVL.